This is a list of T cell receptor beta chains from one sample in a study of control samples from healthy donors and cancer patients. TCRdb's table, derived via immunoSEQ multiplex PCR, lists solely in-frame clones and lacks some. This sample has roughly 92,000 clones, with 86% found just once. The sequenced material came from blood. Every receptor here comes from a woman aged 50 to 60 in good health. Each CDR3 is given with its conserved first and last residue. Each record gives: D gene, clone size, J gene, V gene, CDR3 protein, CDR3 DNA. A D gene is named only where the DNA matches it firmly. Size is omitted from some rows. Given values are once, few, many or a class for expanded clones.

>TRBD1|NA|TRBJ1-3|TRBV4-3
CASSHDRGLGNTIYF
TGCGCCAGCAGCCATGACAGGGGGCTTGGAAACACCATATATTTT
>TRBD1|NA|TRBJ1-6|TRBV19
CASRDSHSYNSPLHF
TGTGCCAGCCGGGACAGCCATTCCTATAATTCACCCCTCCACTTT
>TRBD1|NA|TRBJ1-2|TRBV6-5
CASSYGGQYGYTF
TGTGCCAGCAGTTACGGGGGACAGTATGGCTACACCTTC
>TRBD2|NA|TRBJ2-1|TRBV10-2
CASTSGNSGGGSEQFF
TGCGCCAGCACAAGTGGGAATAGTGGGGGGGGAAGTGAGCAGTTCTTC
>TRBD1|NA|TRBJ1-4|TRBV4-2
CASSRGGAANEKLFF
TGTGCCAGCAGCCGAGGGGGCGCAGCTAATGAAAAACTGTTTTTT
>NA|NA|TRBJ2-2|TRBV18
CASSPPLGELFF
TGTGCCAGCTCACCACCCCTCGGGGAGCTGTTTTTT
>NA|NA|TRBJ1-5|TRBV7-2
CASSLASQGLNQPQHF
TGTGCCAGCAGCTTAGCTTCCCAGGGACTCAATCAGCCCCAGCATTTT
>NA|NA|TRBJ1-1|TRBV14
CASSQSGEAFF
TGTGCCAGCAGCCAATCAGGAGAAGCTTTCTTT
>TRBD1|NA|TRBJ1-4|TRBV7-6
CASSLDRSNEKLFF
TGTGCCAGCAGCTTGGACAGGTCTAATGAAAAACTGTTTTTT
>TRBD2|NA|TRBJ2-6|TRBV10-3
CAIRAPGGPPGANVLTF
TGTGCCATCAGGGCCCCGGGGGGGCCTCCAGGGGCCAACGTCCTGACTTTC
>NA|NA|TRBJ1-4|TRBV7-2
CASSSGTSNEKLFF
TGTGCCAGCAGCTCCGGGACAAGTAATGAAAAACTGTTTTTT
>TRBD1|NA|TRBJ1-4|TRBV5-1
CASSFTGATNEKLFF
TGCGCCAGCAGCTTTACAGGGGCAACTAATGAAAAACTGTTTTTT
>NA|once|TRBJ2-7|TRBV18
CASSQDTGRRESYEQYF
TGTGCCAGCTCGCAGGATACGGGGAGGAGGGAATCCTACGAGCAGTACTTC
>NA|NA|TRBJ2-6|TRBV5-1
CASSPTTVSNVLTF
TGCGCCAGCAGCCCCACGACGGTGTCCAACGTCCTGACTTTC
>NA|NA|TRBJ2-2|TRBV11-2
CASSLVPAGANTGELFF
TGTGCCAGCAGCTTAGTTCCGGCCGGGGCGAACACCGGGGAGCTGTTTTTT
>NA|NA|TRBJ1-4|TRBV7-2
CASSLYGSGEKLFF
TGTGCCAGCAGCCTCTATGGGTCGGGTGAAAAACTGTTTTTT
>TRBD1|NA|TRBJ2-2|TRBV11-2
CASSVNRGSTGELFF
TGTGCCAGCAGCGTTAACAGGGGGAGCACCGGGGAGCTGTTTTTT
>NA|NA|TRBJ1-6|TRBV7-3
CASSLSRSSSGSPLHF
TGTGCCAGCAGCTTATCCCGATCCTCGAGTGGCTCACCCCTCCACTTT
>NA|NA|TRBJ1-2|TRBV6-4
CASSDSIPGALRYIYGYTF
TGTGCCAGCAGTGACTCGATTCCGGGGGCACTCCGCTACATCTATGGCTACACCTTC
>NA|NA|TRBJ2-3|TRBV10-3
CAISSSAGTDTQYF
TGTGCCATCAGCTCTAGCGCCGGCACAGATACGCAGTATTTT
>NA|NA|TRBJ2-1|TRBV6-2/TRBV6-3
CASSSFGEQFF
TGTGCCAGCAGCTCCTTTGGGGAGCAGTTCTTC
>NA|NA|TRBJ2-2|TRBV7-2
CASSTPAREVAGELFF
TGTGCCAGCAGCACCCCGGCCCGAGAGGTGGCCGGGGAGCTGTTTTTT
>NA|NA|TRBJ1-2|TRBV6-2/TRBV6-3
CASSYRLDGYTF
TGTGCCAGCAGTTACCGACTGGATGGCTACACCTTC
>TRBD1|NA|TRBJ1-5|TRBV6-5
CASSLGQGINQPQHF
TGTGCCAGCAGTTTGGGACAGGGGATCAATCAGCCCCAGCATTTT
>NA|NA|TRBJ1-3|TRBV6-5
CASSRSQSSGNTIYF
TGTGCCAGCAGTCGAAGTCAGAGCTCTGGAAACACCATATATTTT
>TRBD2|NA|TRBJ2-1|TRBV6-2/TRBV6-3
CASSSRLAGYNEQFF
TGTGCCAGCAGCTCCCGACTAGCGGGGTACAATGAGCAGTTCTTC
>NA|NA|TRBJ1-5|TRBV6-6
CASTTRLVRDDQPQHF
TGTGCCAGCACCACGCGGTTGGTTAGGGATGATCAGCCCCAGCATTTT
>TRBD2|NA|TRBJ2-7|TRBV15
CATSHRDYLYEQYF
TGTGCCACCAGTCACCGGGACTACCTCTACGAGCAGTACTTC
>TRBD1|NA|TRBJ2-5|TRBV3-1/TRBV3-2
CASSQGTQGSPQYF
TGTGCCAGCAGCCAGGGCACACAGGGGAGCCCCCAGTACTTC
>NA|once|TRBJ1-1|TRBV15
CATRHRFGRTQAEAFF
TGTGCCACCAGGCACCGTTTTGGACGCACTCAGGCTGAAGCTTTCTTT
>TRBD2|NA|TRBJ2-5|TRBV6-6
CASRHGLVLETQYF
TGTGCCAGCAGACACGGACTAGTATTGGAGACCCAGTACTTC
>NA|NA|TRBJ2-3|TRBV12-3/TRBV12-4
CASSLSPLDTQYF
TGTGCCAGCAGTTTAAGTCCACTCGATACGCAGTATTTT
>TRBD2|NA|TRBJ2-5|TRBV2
CASTPPRRGVYQETQYF
TGTGCCAGCACCCCACCACGGCGGGGGGTGTACCAAGAGACCCAGTACTTC
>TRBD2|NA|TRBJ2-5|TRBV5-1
CASSPQAGQETQYF
TGCGCCAGCAGCCCTCAAGCGGGACAAGAGACCCAGTACTTC
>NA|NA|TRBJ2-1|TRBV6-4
CASSDSSQAEQFF
TGTGCCAGCAGTGACTCGAGTCAAGCTGAGCAGTTCTTC
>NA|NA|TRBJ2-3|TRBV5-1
CASSLELAYTDTQYF
TGCGCCAGCAGCTTGGAACTCGCCTACACAGATACGCAGTATTTT
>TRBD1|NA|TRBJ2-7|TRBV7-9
CASSFNPGGSYEQYF
TGTGCCAGCAGCTTTAATCCAGGGGGCTCCTACGAGCAGTACTTC
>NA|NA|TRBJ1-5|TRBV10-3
CAISEGVEQPQHF
TGTGCCATCAGTGAGGGGGTAGAACAGCCCCAGCATTTT
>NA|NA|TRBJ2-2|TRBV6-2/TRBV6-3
CASSYTRQTANTGELFF
TGTGCCAGCAGTTACACAAGACAAACTGCGAACACCGGGGAGCTGTTTTTT
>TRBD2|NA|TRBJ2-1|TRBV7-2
CASLPVAGGGNEQFF
TGTGCCAGCCTCCCGGTGGCGGGGGGGGGCAATGAGCAGTTCTTC
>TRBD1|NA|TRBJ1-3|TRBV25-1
CASSDSGTGAGNTIYF
TGTGCCAGCAGTGACAGCGGGACAGGGGCTGGAAACACCATATATTTT
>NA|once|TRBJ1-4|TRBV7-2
CASSLRDGGEKLFF
TGTGCCAGCAGCCTCCGGGACGGTGGTGAAAAACTGTTTTTT
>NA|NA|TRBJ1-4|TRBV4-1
CASSRSSGVYEKLFF
TGCGCCAGCAGCCGATCTTCGGGGGTATATGAAAAACTGTTTTTT
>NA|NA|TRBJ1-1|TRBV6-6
CASGKAGGAVTEAFF
TGTGCCAGCGGGAAAGCGGGGGGGGCTGTCACTGAAGCTTTCTTT
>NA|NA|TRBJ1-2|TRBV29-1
CSVRLGADNYGYTF
TGCAGCGTTCGGCTGGGGGCAGATAACTATGGCTACACCTTC
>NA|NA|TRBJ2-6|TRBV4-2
CASSQGTADSGANVLTF
TGTGCCAGCAGCCAAGGGACAGCTGACTCTGGGGCCAACGTCCTGACTTTC
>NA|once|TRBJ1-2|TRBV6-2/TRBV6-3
CASSYGGQGRGYTF
TGTGCCAGCAGTTACGGCGGGCAGGGTCGCGGCTACACCTTC
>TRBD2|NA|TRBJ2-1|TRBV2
CASSAGLAGNSYNEQFF
TGTGCCAGCAGTGCGGGACTAGCGGGGAACTCCTACAATGAGCAGTTCTTC
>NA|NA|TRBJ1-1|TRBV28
CASRGLGDTEAFF
TGTGCCAGCAGGGGGTTGGGGGACACTGAAGCTTTCTTT
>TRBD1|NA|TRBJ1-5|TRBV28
CASRHGTGFQPQHF
TGTGCCAGCAGGCACGGGACAGGATTTCAGCCCCAGCATTTT
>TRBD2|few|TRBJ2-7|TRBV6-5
CASRVSGLIVYEQYF
TGTGCCAGCAGAGTTTCGGGACTAATAGTCTACGAGCAGTACTTC
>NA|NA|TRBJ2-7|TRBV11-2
CASSLGGALGYEQYF
TGTGCCAGCAGCTTGGGGGGCGCGCTCGGCTACGAGCAGTACTTC
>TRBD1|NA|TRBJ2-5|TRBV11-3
CASSLGGTTGGQETQYF
TGTGCCAGCAGCTTAGGGGGGACAACAGGGGGACAAGAGACCCAGTACTTC
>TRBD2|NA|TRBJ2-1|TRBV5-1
CASSLVYGGGQFF
TGCGCCAGCAGCTTGGTCTACGGCGGGGGGCAGTTCTTC